This is a list of T cell receptor beta chains from one sample in a study of spatial heterogeneity in lung cancer. TCRdb re-called the 5' RACE reads through MiXCR, storing one row per CDR3 protein. Of approximately 81,000 distinct CDR3 sequences listed, 10% to 15% are singletons. The material was PBMCs, obtained at surgery. These TCRs come from a male donor with early-stage non-small cell lung cancer. Both conserved end residues are part of each CDR3. A D gene is named only where the DNA matches it firmly. Some rows have no size entry. The others give once, few or many, or a class for an expanded clone.

D gene	V gene	J gene	clone size	CDR3 protein	CDR3 DNA
TRBD2	TRBV9	TRBJ2-2	NA	CASSFGLATAGELFF	TGTGCCAGCAGCTTCGGACTAGCTACAGCCGGGGAGCTGTTTTTT
NA	TRBV28	TRBJ1-4	NA	CASSLEGAGNEKLFF	TGTGCCAGCAGTTTAGAAGGGGCGGGTAATGAAAAACTGTTTTTT
NA	TRBV2	TRBJ1-2	many	CASTPEAPEEGYTF	TGTGCCAGTACTCCGGAGGCCCCCGAGGAGGGCTACACCTTC
TRBD1	TRBV29-1	TRBJ2-3	few	CSVWTGADTQYF	TGCAGCGTATGGACAGGCGCAGATACGCAGTATTTT
NA	TRBV20-1	TRBJ2-7	few	CSARDSQTYEQYF	TGCAGTGCTAGAGATAGCCAAACCTACGAGCAGTACTTC
TRBD2	TRBV18	TRBJ2-7	NA	CASSQSLADPSEQYF	TGTGCCAGCTCCCAGAGCCTAGCGGACCCCTCCGAGCAGTACTTC
TRBD2	TRBV29-1	TRBJ2-1	few	CSATSGRYSEQFF	TGCAGCGCCACCAGCGGGAGGTACAGCGAGCAGTTCTTC
NA	TRBV19	TRBJ1-4	many	CASGTLGEKLFF	TGTGCCAGTGGTACCTTAGGAGAAAAACTGTTTTTT
NA	TRBV29-1	TRBJ2-3	NA	CSVEEIGGFTDTQYF	TGCAGCGTTGAAGAGATCGGGGGTTTCACAGATACGCAGTATTTT
NA	TRBV29-1	TRBJ1-1	NA	CSVGGTSNTEAFF	TGCAGCGTTGGGGGGACCTCGAACACTGAAGCTTTCTTT
NA	TRBV30	TRBJ2-7	NA	CAWFEGPYEQYF	TGTGCCTGGTTCGAGGGCCCCTACGAGCAGTACTTC
NA	TRBV5-1	TRBJ2-7	NA	CASSPSREHTSYEQYF	TGCGCCAGCAGCCCGAGCCGGGAGCACACCTCCTACGAGCAGTACTTC
TRBD2	TRBV20-1	TRBJ2-1	NA	CSALEGREKTVSYNEQFF	TGCAGTGCCTTAGAGGGGCGGGAGAAGACAGTCTCCTACAATGAGCAGTTCTTC
NA	TRBV5-1	TRBJ2-5	few	CASSFRTQETQYF	TGCGCCAGCAGCTTCCGGACGCAAGAGACCCAGTACTTC
NA	TRBV5-1	TRBJ2-2	many	CASARDDSWTSTGELFF	TGCGCCAGCGCCCGGGACGACAGTTGGACAAGCACCGGGGAGCTGTTTTTT
TRBD1	TRBV9	TRBJ1-1	NA	CASSVVGGDTEAFF	TGTGCCAGCAGCGTAGTAGGGGGCGACACTGAAGCTTTCTTT
NA	TRBV2	TRBJ1-1	many	CASSEDWRATEAFF	TGTGCCAGCAGTGAAGACTGGAGGGCCACTGAAGCTTTCTTT
TRBD2	TRBV20-1	TRBJ2-7	few	CSAIAGGNSYEQYF	TGCAGTGCAATAGCGGGGGGGAACTCCTACGAGCAGTACTTC
TRBD1	TRBV20-1	TRBJ2-3	NA	CSAREWTGRGDTQYF	TGCAGTGCTAGAGAATGGACAGGGAGAGGAGATACGCAGTATTTT
NA	TRBV5-4	TRBJ2-3	few	CASSAGGDGDTQYF	TGTGCCAGCAGCGCCGGAGGGGATGGAGATACGCAGTATTTT
NA	TRBV2	TRBJ1-6	NA	CASSEASGFNSPLHF	TGTGCCAGCAGTGAAGCGTCAGGGTTTAATTCACCCCTCCACTTT
TRBD1	TRBV19	TRBJ2-1	few	CASSSPGTGYSGYNEQFF	TGTGCCAGTAGTTCACCCGGGACAGGGTACAGTGGCTACAATGAGCAGTTCTTC
TRBD1	TRBV20-1	TRBJ2-3	NA	CSAGGTGAEDTQYF	TGCAGTGCCGGCGGGACAGGGGCGGAAGATACGCAGTATTTT
TRBD1	TRBV12-3/TRBV12-4	TRBJ1-6	few	CASRNTGDNSPLHF	TGTGCCAGCAGAAATACAGGGGATAATTCACCCCTCCACTTT
TRBD2	TRBV29-1	TRBJ2-7	NA	CSVEVGTGGPNEQYF	TGCAGCGTTGAAGTGGGAACGGGAGGGCCCAACGAGCAGTACTTC
NA	TRBV15	TRBJ1-1	many	CATSRDFGGPTEAFF	TGTGCCACCAGCAGAGATTTTGGGGGCCCCACTGAAGCTTTCTTT
NA	TRBV6-1	TRBJ1-3	NA	CASSGGGRRSSGNTIYF	TGTGCCAGCAGTGGAGGCGGGCGGCGTTCCTCTGGAAACACCATATATTTT
NA	TRBV29-1	TRBJ1-1	many	CSVGDDMSSGAFF	TGCAGCGTTGGGGACGATATGTCTTCGGGAGCTTTCTTT
NA	TRBV29-1	TRBJ2-7	NA	CSVEVRGTGGVYEQYF	TGCAGCGTTGAAGTTAGGGGAACCGGGGGAGTCTACGAGCAGTACTTC
NA	TRBV7-6	TRBJ2-4	few	CASSLRGPLAKNIQYF	TGTGCCAGCAGCTTAAGGGGACCCCTAGCCAAAAACATTCAGTACTTC
TRBD1	TRBV29-1	TRBJ1-4	NA	CSAWTGGREKLFF	TGCAGCGCCTGGACAGGGGGCCGTGAAAAACTGTTTTTT
TRBD2	TRBV5-1	TRBJ2-3	few	CASSLGSGTTDTQYF	TGCGCCAGCAGTTTAGGAAGCGGGACCACAGATACGCAGTATTTT
NA	TRBV7-9	TRBJ2-5	few	CASSPGKETQYF	TGTGCCAGCAGTCCAGGGAAAGAGACCCAGTACTTC
NA	TRBV12-3/TRBV12-4	TRBJ2-7	few	CASSWQGNEQYF	TGTGCCAGCAGCTGGCAGGGGAACGAGCAGTACTTC
TRBD2	TRBV6-6	TRBJ2-1	few	CASSKREGDNEQFF	TGTGCCAGCAGTAAGCGGGAGGGTGACAATGAGCAGTTCTTC
TRBD1	TRBV18	TRBJ2-1	NA	CANSPTGGGYNEQFF	TGTGCCAACTCACCTACAGGGGGAGGCTACAATGAGCAGTTCTTC
NA	TRBV30	TRBJ1-6	NA	CASRDGGISPLHF	TGTGCCTCGCGGGACGGAGGAATTTCACCCCTCCACTTT
TRBD1	TRBV7-9	TRBJ2-5	NA	CASSWDRGTQETQYF	TGTGCCAGCAGTTGGGACAGGGGTACCCAAGAGACCCAGTACTTC
NA	TRBV19	TRBJ1-2	NA	CASSITVNYGYTF	TGTGCCAGTAGTATAACCGTTAACTATGGCTACACCTTC
NA	TRBV25-1	TRBJ1-2	few	CASSEGGTRYGYTF	TGTGCCAGCAGTGAAGGCGGGACACGCTATGGCTACACCTTC
NA	TRBV29-1	TRBJ2-5	NA	CSVRKGQETQYF	TGCAGCGTTCGAAAGGGTCAAGAGACCCAGTACTTC
NA	TRBV27	TRBJ1-1	many	CASSLNLRGGQGTEAFF	TGTGCCAGCAGTTTAAATCTCAGGGGAGGGCAGGGGACTGAAGCTTTCTTT
NA	TRBV19	TRBJ1-2	few	CASSIVGTFPRGYTF	TGTGCCAGTAGTATAGTTGGAACATTTCCTCGAGGCTACACCTTC
TRBD1	TRBV7-2	TRBJ2-4	NA	CASSLVLDRAKNIQYF	TGTGCCAGCAGCTTAGTCTTGGACAGGGCAAAAAACATTCAGTACTTC
TRBD1	TRBV10-3	TRBJ2-7	once	CAIRSGTGSDEQYF	TGTGCCATCAGGTCCGGGACAGGCAGCGACGAGCAGTACTTC
TRBD1	TRBV10-3	TRBJ1-6	few	CAISEGSGTGGSPLHF	TGTGCCATCAGTGAGGGATCCGGGACAGGCGGATCACCCCTCCACTTT
TRBD1	TRBV29-1	TRBJ2-1	few	CSGRDRSYNEQFF	TGCAGCGGACGGGACAGGTCTTACAATGAGCAGTTCTTC
TRBD1	TRBV30	TRBJ1-1	few	CAFQGGVHRAFF	TGTGCCTTCCAGGGGGGGGTGCACCGAGCTTTCTTT
NA	TRBV12-3/TRBV12-4	TRBJ2-4	NA	CASSSLGQLKNIQYF	TGTGCCAGCAGTTCCCTAGGACAGTTGAAAAACATTCAGTACTTC
NA	TRBV7-9	TRBJ2-7	NA	CASSRRGDEQYF	TGTGCCAGCAGCCGCAGGGGGGACGAGCAGTACTTC
NA	TRBV7-9	TRBJ2-5	NA	CASRPRTQETQYF	TGTGCCAGCAGACCTAGGACCCAAGAGACCCAGTACTTC
TRBD1	TRBV5-1	TRBJ1-1	many	CASSLGEQGAEAFF	TGCGCCAGCAGCTTGGGGGAACAGGGGGCTGAAGCTTTCTTT
NA	TRBV12-3/TRBV12-4	TRBJ2-1	few	CASSPGGSSYNEQFF	TGTGCCAGCAGTCCTGGTGGGAGCTCCTACAATGAGCAGTTCTTC
NA	TRBV3-1	TRBJ2-7	NA	CASSGGYEQYF	TGTGCCAGCAGCGGGGGTTACGAGCAGTACTTC
NA	TRBV5-1	TRBJ1-5	few	CASSFAGDQPQHF	TGCGCCAGCAGCTTTGCAGGGGATCAGCCCCAGCATTTT